A selection of T cell receptor beta chains follows, all from one sample in a study of T cell changes during pregnancy in multiple sclerosis. Measured with immunoSEQ multiplex PCR; TCRdb has only the in-frame clones, and not every one. The table includes about 31,000 clones, about nine tenths detected once. Source: CD8+ T cells from peripheral blood mononuclear cells, taken in the second trimester of pregnancy. These receptors were collected from a female donor with multiple sclerosis, enrolled in a pregnancy study. The CDR3 runs from the conserved cysteine through the conserved F or W. The order of the fields is D gene, V gene, J gene, CDR3 protein. The D gene is left open where the match is weak.

>TRBD1|TRBV29-1|TRBJ1-2
CSVNPDRAGYTF
>-|TRBV5-1|TRBJ2-3
CASSLAFSAGKRTDTQYF
>-|TRBV6-6|TRBJ2-1
CASSLREQFF
>-|TRBV25-1|TRBJ1-4
CASSWGQGNEKLFF
>TRBD1|TRBV5-1|TRBJ2-1
CASSLRTGESYNEQFF
>-|TRBV4-1|TRBJ1-5
CASSQFQGNQPQHF
>-|TRBV28|TRBJ2-1
CASSSPFPGSYNEQFF
>TRBD2|TRBV4-1|TRBJ2-4
CASSQESGLGYIQYF
>TRBD2|TRBV4-3|TRBJ2-7
CASSQDLAGLSYEQYF
>-|TRBV27|TRBJ1-1
CASSLQGLGTEAFF
>-|TRBV9|TRBJ1-1
CASSVGGMNTEAFF
>TRBD2|TRBV5-1|TRBJ2-1
CASSWAGGFANEQFF
>TRBD1|TRBV13|TRBJ2-7
CASSTIQGAGYEQYF
>-|TRBV7-9|TRBJ2-7
CASSITRDGHEQYF
>-|TRBV4-3|TRBJ2-5
CASSQDWRGAEETQYF
>TRBD1|TRBV28|TRBJ1-2
CASSYDREVTGGYTF
>TRBD1|TRBV5-4|TRBJ2-7
CASSERQGIHEQYF
>-|TRBV4-1|TRBJ2-7
CASSQVQGFTDEQYF
>TRBD2|TRBV19|TRBJ2-1
CASSIRSLAGGPGSNEQFF
>TRBD2|TRBV27|TRBJ2-5
CASRGTSVRETQYF
>-|TRBV28|TRBJ1-3
CASTREAGAGTIYF
>-|TRBV2|TRBJ2-7
CASSGTANYEQYF
>TRBD2|TRBV5-4|TRBJ2-1
CASGSGRANNEQFF
>-|TRBV11-3|TRBJ2-3
CASSPYSTDTQYF
>-|TRBV4-1|-
CASSQVAAYEQYF
>TRBD1|TRBV6-1|TRBJ2-7
CASSRQGAAEQYF
>TRBD1|TRBV6-1|TRBJ2-3
CASSGRDRSTDTQYF
>TRBD1|TRBV19|TRBJ2-3
CASSTSRDRVTDTQYF
>-|TRBV2|TRBJ1-1
CADSGLNTEAFF
>TRBD2|TRBV4-3|TRBJ2-1
CASSQVTSGSYNEQFF
>-|TRBV11-2|TRBJ2-7
CASSSTLIRYEQYF
>-|TRBV6-6|TRBJ2-5
CASSYLYPPETQYF
>TRBD2|TRBV7-9|TRBJ2-7
CASEREREQYF
>TRBD1|TRBV19|TRBJ1-1
CASSPRDRGNTEAFF
>TRBD2|TRBV27|TRBJ2-7
CASSTSSGSSYEQYF
>-|TRBV27|TRBJ2-7
CASSLGGEQYF
>TRBD2|TRBV4-1|TRBJ2-3
CASSRIAGSTDTQYF
>-|TRBV7-9|TRBJ2-7
CASSFAGKDEQYF
>TRBD2|TRBV5-4|TRBJ2-3
CASSWGVAGGTDTQYF
>TRBD2|TRBV5-4|TRBJ2-1
CASSRGLAEYNEQFF
>-|TRBV7-9|TRBJ2-1
CASSYNYNEQFF
>-|TRBV19|TRBJ1-2
CASSIRGSYGYTF
>TRBD1|TRBV5-4|TRBJ2-7
CASSSGTGDEQYF
>-|TRBV29-1|TRBJ2-3
CSVEGIATDTQYF
>-|TRBV10-3|TRBJ2-1
CAISEVEGLNNEQFF
>-|TRBV27|TRBJ1-2
CASSWSGRLFFGYTF
>-|TRBV6-5|TRBJ1-2
CASSYSTGGDYGYTF
>-|TRBV11-2|TRBJ2-3
CASSFSARDKDTQYF
>TRBD2|TRBV6-4|TRBJ2-3
CASSDSAGGPTDTQYF
>-|TRBV6-5|TRBJ1-5
CASSADLDQPQHF